Listed below are T cell receptor beta chains from one sample, sequenced in a study of T cells in Graves' hyperthyroidism and ophthalmopathy. TCRdb itself ran the multiplex PCR reads through MiXCR, one entry per CDR3 protein. This sample carries about 590,000 distinct CDR3 sequences, 15% to 19% of them seen once, and the ten largest clones take under 7.5%. The sequenced material came from blood. The receptors originated from a woman aged 25-40 years with Graves' hyperthyroidism. CDR3s include the opening cysteine and the closing phenylalanine or tryptophan. D genes are given only for firm matches. Only part of the rows carry a size: once, few, many, or a class if the clone is expanded.

J: TRBJ2-7; size: few; D: TRBD2; V: TRBV28; CDR3: CASSPGGEGSYEQYF; DNA: TGTGCCAGCAGTCCCGGGGGGGAGGGGTCTTACGAGCAGTACTTC
J: TRBJ2-3; size: many; D: .; V: TRBV3-1; CDR3: CASSPGGRETDTQYF; DNA: TGTGCCAGCAGCCCAGGGGGGAGGGAGACAGATACGCAGTATTTT
J: TRBJ2-2; size: few; D: .; V: TRBV2; CDR3: CASAVSTGELFF; DNA: TGTGCCAGCGCGGTGAGCACCGGGGAGCTGTTTTTT
J: TRBJ1-2; size: few; D: TRBD1; V: TRBV9; CDR3: CASSQPGQGSYGYTF; DNA: TGTGCCAGCAGCCAACCGGGACAGGGTTCCTATGGCTACACCTTC
J: TRBJ1-5; size: .; D: TRBD1; V: TRBV15; CDR3: CATIRTGGVAPVRQPQHF; DNA: TGTGCCACCATAAGAACAGGGGGGGTAGCTCCGGTAAGGCAGCCCCAGCATTTT
J: TRBJ2-7; size: few; D: TRBD1; V: TRBV13; CDR3: CASSLGSQGAYEQYF; DNA: TGTGCCAGCAGCTTAGGCTCACAGGGGGCCTACGAGCAGTACTTC
J: TRBJ2-7; size: many; D: TRBD1; V: TRBV12-3/TRBV12-4; CDR3: CASSGQGASGEQYF; DNA: TGTGCCAGCAGCGGACAGGGGGCAAGTGGCGAGCAGTACTTC
J: TRBJ2-1; size: many; D: TRBD2; V: TRBV7-2; CDR3: CASSLFGTSGSRRRNEQFF; DNA: TGTGCCAGCAGCTTATTTGGAACTAGCGGGAGTCGGCGTCGCAATGAGCAGTTCTTC
J: TRBJ2-7; size: .; D: .; V: TRBV20-1; CDR3: CSGGTRTDEQYF; DNA: TGCAGTGGCGGGACTCGTACTGACGAGCAGTACTTC
J: TRBJ2-3; size: many; D: TRBD2; V: TRBV5-6; CDR3: CASSLELAGGTDTQYF; DNA: TGTGCCAGCAGCTTGGAGCTAGCGGGAGGAACAGATACGCAGTATTTT
J: TRBJ2-1; size: many; D: .; V: TRBV6-2/TRBV6-3; CDR3: CASSYKFLLSSYNEQFF; DNA: TGTGCCAGCAGTTACAAGTTCCTCCTGAGCTCCTACAATGAGCAGTTCTTC
J: TRBJ2-7; size: many; D: TRBD1; V: TRBV18; CDR3: CASSPRTGGNEQYF; DNA: TGTGCCAGCTCACCCCGGACAGGGGGCAACGAGCAGTACTTC
J: TRBJ2-2; size: many; D: TRBD1; V: TRBV29-1; CDR3: CSVERGQGTGELFF; DNA: TGCAGCGTTGAAAGGGGACAGGGCACCGGGGAGCTGTTTTTT
J: TRBJ2-2; size: few; D: .; V: TRBV14; CDR3: CASSKDRVLGQTNTGELFF; DNA: TGTGCCAGCAGCAAAGATCGGGTTTTAGGACAGACGAACACCGGGGAGCTGTTTTTT
J: TRBJ2-1; size: few; D: .; V: TRBV3-1; CDR3: CASSQVEKSVLNEQFF; DNA: TGTGCCAGCAGCCAAGTAGAAAAATCGGTCTTAAATGAGCAGTTCTTC
J: TRBJ2-7; size: .; D: TRBD2; V: TRBV20-1; CDR3: CSAHPGLGSYEQYF; DNA: TGCAGTGCTCATCCGGGACTAGGCTCCTACGAGCAGTACTTC
J: TRBJ1-2; size: many; D: TRBD1; V: TRBV6-1; CDR3: CASSRDRDWWGYTF; DNA: TGTGCCAGCAGTCGGGACAGGGATTGGTGGGGCTACACCTTC
J: TRBJ1-2; size: many; D: TRBD1; V: TRBV9; CDR3: CASSALGGGGYGYTF; DNA: TGTGCCAGCAGCGCCCTAGGGGGCGGCGGCTATGGCTACACCTTC
J: TRBJ2-1; size: many; D: TRBD2; V: TRBV27; CDR3: CASSWTRYNEQFF; DNA: TGTGCCAGCAGCTGGACTAGGTACAATGAGCAGTTCTTC
J: TRBJ2-2; size: many; D: .; V: TRBV28; CDR3: CASSLRVGELFF; DNA: TGTGCCAGCAGTCTAAGGGTCGGGGAGCTGTTTTTT
J: TRBJ2-7; size: many; D: TRBD2; V: TRBV6-5; CDR3: CASSYSRASGNDEQYF; DNA: TGTGCCAGCAGTTACTCGAGGGCTAGCGGGAACGACGAGCAGTACTTC
J: TRBJ2-7; size: many; D: TRBD1; V: TRBV20-1; CDR3: CSATPGTGQHEQYF; DNA: TGCAGTGCTACCCCCGGGACAGGGCAACACGAGCAGTACTTC
J: TRBJ2-1; size: many; D: .; V: TRBV7-2; CDR3: CASSPAGDLSNNEQFF; DNA: TGTGCCAGCAGCCCTGCTGGCGACCTTTCTAACAATGAGCAGTTCTTC
J: TRBJ1-5; size: many; D: TRBD1; V: TRBV20-1; CDR3: CSARDKTGGGQPQHF; DNA: TGCAGTGCTAGAGACAAGACAGGGGGCGGGCAGCCCCAGCATTTT
J: TRBJ2-1; size: few; D: TRBD1; V: TRBV7-9; CDR3: CASSQATGALRNEQFF; DNA: TGTGCCAGCAGCCAAGCCACAGGGGCCTTAAGGAATGAGCAGTTCTTC
J: TRBJ2-1; size: many; D: TRBD2; V: TRBV20-1; CDR3: CSAAGLAGWNEQFF; DNA: TGCAGTGCTGCTGGACTAGCGGGATGGAATGAGCAGTTCTTC
J: TRBJ2-2; size: few; D: TRBD2; V: TRBV7-9; CDR3: CASSSAGLTNTGELFF; DNA: TGTGCCAGCAGCTCTGCGGGACTAACGAACACCGGGGAGCTGTTTTTT
J: TRBJ2-2; size: few; D: .; V: TRBV7-3; CDR3: CASSFSSTGELFF; DNA: TGTGCCAGCAGCTTCAGCTCCACCGGGGAGCTGTTTTTT
J: TRBJ2-3; size: .; D: TRBD1; V: TRBV10-3; CDR3: CAISAITGTVSTDTQYF; DNA: TGTGCCATCAGTGCGATCACCGGGACAGTAAGCACAGATACGCAGTATTTT
J: TRBJ2-1; size: .; D: TRBD2; V: TRBV7-3; CDR3: CASSRGITSGSHEQFF; DNA: TGTGCCAGCAGTCGAGGAATAACTAGCGGGAGCCACGAGCAGTTCTTC
J: TRBJ1-2; size: many; D: .; V: TRBV24-1; CDR3: CATSDSPGLDRAYGYTF; DNA: TGTGCCACCAGTGATTCCCCCGGATTGGACAGAGCGTATGGCTACACCTTC
J: TRBJ2-1; size: .; D: TRBD2; V: TRBV3-1; CDR3: CASTRTSSYNEQFF; DNA: TGTGCCAGCACCCGGACTAGCTCCTACAATGAGCAGTTCTTC
J: TRBJ2-7; size: .; D: TRBD2; V: TRBV7-2; CDR3: CASRRAGTSFPSEQYF; DNA: TGTGCCAGCAGGCGTGCCGGGACTAGCTTTCCCTCCGAGCAGTACTTC
J: TRBJ1-1; size: few; D: .; V: TRBV6-2/TRBV6-3; CDR3: CASGTENTEAFF; DNA: TGTGCCAGCGGGACGGAGAACACTGAAGCTTTCTTT
J: TRBJ1-2; size: .; D: TRBD1; V: TRBV5-1; CDR3: CASSLEGAYYGYTF; DNA: TGCGCCAGCAGCTTGGAGGGGGCGTACTATGGCTACACCTTC
J: TRBJ2-1; size: few; D: .; V: TRBV18; CDR3: CASSPTRLGLEQFF; DNA: TGTGCCAGCTCACCCACTCGGCTGGGACTTGAGCAGTTCTTC
J: TRBJ2-3; size: .; D: .; V: TRBV7-3; CDR3: CASSESGTFLDTQYF; DNA: TGTGCCAGCAGCGAATCCGGGACATTTCTAGATACGCAGTATTTT
J: TRBJ2-3; size: many; D: .; V: TRBV27; CDR3: CASGRLADTQYF; DNA: TGTGCCAGCGGGAGACTAGCAGATACGCAGTATTTT
J: TRBJ1-5; size: many; D: .; V: TRBV20-1; CDR3: CSARDGAPQGYNQPQHF; DNA: TGCAGTGCTAGAGATGGTGCCCCCCAGGGCTACAATCAGCCCCAGCATTTT
J: TRBJ1-5; size: many; D: .; V: TRBV28; CDR3: CASSLPGTAKQPQHF; DNA: TGTGCCAGCAGTTTACCCGGGACGGCGAAACAGCCCCAGCATTTT
J: TRBJ1-2; size: few; D: .; V: TRBV6-1; CDR3: CASSEVRAGGGYTF; DNA: TGTGCCAGCAGTGAAGTAAGGGCCGGGGGAGGCTACACCTTC
J: TRBJ2-5; size: many; D: TRBD2; V: TRBV27; CDR3: CASSPHWGGQETQYF; DNA: TGTGCCAGCAGTCCCCATTGGGGAGGGCAAGAGACCCAGTACTTC
J: TRBJ2-7; size: many; D: TRBD2; V: TRBV20-1; CDR3: CSALSGRAYEQYF; DNA: TGCAGTGCTTTAAGCGGGAGGGCCTACGAGCAGTACTTC
J: TRBJ2-1; size: .; D: TRBD2; V: TRBV5-1; CDR3: CASSPLAGLYNEQFF; DNA: TGCGCCAGCAGCCCCCTAGCGGGCCTCTACAATGAGCAGTTCTTC
J: TRBJ1-5; size: .; D: .; V: TRBV6-5; CDR3: CASSYSLADQPQHF; DNA: TGTGCCAGCAGTTACTCGTTGGCGGATCAGCCCCAGCATTTT
J: TRBJ2-7; size: many; D: .; V: TRBV20-1; CDR3: CSVSGRVYEQYF; DNA: TGCAGTGTTAGCGGAAGAGTTTACGAGCAGTACTTC
J: TRBJ2-1; size: many; D: .; V: TRBV7-9; CDR3: CASSLVNGSGSYNEQFF; DNA: TGTGCCAGCAGCTTAGTGAACGGGAGCGGATCCTACAATGAGCAGTTCTTC
J: TRBJ2-2; size: .; D: .; V: TRBV28; CDR3: CASTPTSGVTGELFF; DNA: TGTGCCAGCACCCCAACGAGCGGCGTCACCGGGGAGCTGTTTTTT
J: TRBJ2-5; size: once; D: TRBD2; V: TRBV7-2; CDR3: CASSLYLAGVLETQYF; DNA: TGTGCCAGCAGCTTATACCTAGCGGGAGTATTAGAGACCCAGTACTTC
J: TRBJ1-5; size: .; D: .; V: TRBV5-1; CDR3: CASSLRSDQPQHF; DNA: TGCGCCAGCAGTCTAAGGTCCGATCAGCCCCAGCATTTT
J: TRBJ2-1; size: once; D: TRBD2; V: TRBV7-2; CDR3: CASSRGSQQFF; DNA: TGTGCCAGCAGCCGCGGGAGTCAGCAGTTCTTC